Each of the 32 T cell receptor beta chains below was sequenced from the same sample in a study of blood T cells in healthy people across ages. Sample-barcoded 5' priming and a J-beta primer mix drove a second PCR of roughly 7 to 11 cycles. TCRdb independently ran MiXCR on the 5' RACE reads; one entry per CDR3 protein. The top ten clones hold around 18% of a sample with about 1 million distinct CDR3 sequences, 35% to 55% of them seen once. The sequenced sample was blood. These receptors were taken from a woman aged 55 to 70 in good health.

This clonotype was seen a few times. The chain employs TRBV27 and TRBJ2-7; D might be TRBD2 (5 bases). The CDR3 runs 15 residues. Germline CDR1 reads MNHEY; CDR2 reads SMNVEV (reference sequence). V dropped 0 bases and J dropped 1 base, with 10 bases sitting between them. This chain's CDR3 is CASSLSPDLSYEQYF. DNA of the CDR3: TGTGCCAGCAGTTTATCGCCGGACTTGTCCTACGAGCAGTACTTC.

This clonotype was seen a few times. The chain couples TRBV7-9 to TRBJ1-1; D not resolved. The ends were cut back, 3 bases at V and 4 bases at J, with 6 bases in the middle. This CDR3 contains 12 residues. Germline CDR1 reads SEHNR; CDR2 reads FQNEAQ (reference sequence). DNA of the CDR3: TGTGCCAGCAGCTTGGGGTTCACTGAAGCTTTCTTT. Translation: CASSLGFTEAFF.

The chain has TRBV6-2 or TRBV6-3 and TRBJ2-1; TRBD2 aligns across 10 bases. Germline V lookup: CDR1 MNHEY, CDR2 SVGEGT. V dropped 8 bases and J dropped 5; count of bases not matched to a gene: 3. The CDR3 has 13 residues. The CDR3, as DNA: TGTGCCAGCTTAGCGGGAGGCCACAATGAGCAGTTCTTC. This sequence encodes CASLAGGHNEQFF.

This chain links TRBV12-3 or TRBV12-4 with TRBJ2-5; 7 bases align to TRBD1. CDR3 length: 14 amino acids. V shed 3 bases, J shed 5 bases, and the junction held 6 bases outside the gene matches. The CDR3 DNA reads TGTGCCAGCAGTTTTAGGGGGCGCCGGGAGACCCAGTACTTC. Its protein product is CASSFRGRRETQYF.

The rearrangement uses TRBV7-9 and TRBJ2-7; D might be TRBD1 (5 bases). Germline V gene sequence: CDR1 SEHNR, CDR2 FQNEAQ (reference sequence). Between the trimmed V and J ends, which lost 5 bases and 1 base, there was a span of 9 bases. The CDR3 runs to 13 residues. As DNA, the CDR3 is TGTGCCAGCAGCAGCAGGGTTTCCTACGAGCAGTACTTC. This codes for CASSSRVSYEQYF.

For the CDR3, the DNA is TGTGCCAGCAGCTTGTCTAGCGGGAGTGACATTCAGTACTTC. Protein product: CASSLSSGSDIQYF. The J gene is TRBJ2-4, the V gene TRBV5-6; 10 bases are a match to TRBD2. Looked up from germline, CDR1 is SGHDT and CDR2 is YYEEEE. CDR3 size: 14 residues. With 1 base clipped from V and 8 bases from J, the junction kept 3 bases outside the gene matches.

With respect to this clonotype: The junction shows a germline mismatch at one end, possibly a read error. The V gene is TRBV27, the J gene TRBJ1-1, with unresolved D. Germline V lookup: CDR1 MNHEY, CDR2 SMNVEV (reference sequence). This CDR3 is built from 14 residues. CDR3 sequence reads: CVSSLTVMNTEAFF. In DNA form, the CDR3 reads TGTGTCAGCAGTTTAACAGTAATGAACACTGAAGCTTTCTTT.

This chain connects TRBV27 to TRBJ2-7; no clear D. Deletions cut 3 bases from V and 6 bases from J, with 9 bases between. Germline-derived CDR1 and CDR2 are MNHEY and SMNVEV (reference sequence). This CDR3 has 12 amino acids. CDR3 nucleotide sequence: TGTGCCAGCAGTTTCCCTAAAGGCGAGCAGTACTTC. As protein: CASSFPKGEQYF.

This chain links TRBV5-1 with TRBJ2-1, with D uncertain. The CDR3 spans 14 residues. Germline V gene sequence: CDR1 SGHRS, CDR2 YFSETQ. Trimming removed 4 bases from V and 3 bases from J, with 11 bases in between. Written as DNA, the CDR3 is TGCGCCAGCAGCGTTAGTTTCGGCTACAATGAGCAGTTCTTC. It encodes CASSVSFGYNEQFF.

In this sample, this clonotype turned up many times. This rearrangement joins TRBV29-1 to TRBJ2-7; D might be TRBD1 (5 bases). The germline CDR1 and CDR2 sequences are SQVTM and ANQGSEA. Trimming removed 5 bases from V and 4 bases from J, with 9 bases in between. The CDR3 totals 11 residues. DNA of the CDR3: TGCAGCGTTTGGGGCAGTTACGAGCAGTACTTC. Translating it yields CSVWGSYEQYF.

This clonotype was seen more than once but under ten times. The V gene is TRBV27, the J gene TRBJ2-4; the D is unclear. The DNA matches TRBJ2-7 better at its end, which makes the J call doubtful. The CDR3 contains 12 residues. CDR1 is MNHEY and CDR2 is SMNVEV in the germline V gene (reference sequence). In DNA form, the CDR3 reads TGTGCCAGCCGGTACGGACGCTACGAGCAGTACTTC. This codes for CASRYGRYEQYF.

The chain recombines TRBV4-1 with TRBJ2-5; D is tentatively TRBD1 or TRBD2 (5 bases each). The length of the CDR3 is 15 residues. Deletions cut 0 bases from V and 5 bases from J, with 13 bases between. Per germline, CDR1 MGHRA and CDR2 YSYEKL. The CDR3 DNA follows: TGCGCCAGCAGCCAAGAGATAGCTGGGGACGAGACCCAGTACTTC. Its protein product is CASSQEIAGDETQYF.

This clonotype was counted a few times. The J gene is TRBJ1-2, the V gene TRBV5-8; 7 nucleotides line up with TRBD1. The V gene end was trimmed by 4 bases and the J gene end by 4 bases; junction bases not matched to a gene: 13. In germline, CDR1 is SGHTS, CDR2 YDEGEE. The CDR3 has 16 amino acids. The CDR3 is CASSLPPGQTTYGYTF. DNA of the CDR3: TGTGCCAGCAGCCTACCTCCGGGACAGACGACCTATGGCTACACCTTC.

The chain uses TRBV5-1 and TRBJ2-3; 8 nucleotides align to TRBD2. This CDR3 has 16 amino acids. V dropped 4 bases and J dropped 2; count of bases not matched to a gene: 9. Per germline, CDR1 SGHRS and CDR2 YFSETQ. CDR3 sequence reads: CASSPSAGGATDTQYF. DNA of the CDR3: TGCGCCAGCAGCCCGTCCGCGGGAGGTGCCACAGATACGCAGTATTTT.

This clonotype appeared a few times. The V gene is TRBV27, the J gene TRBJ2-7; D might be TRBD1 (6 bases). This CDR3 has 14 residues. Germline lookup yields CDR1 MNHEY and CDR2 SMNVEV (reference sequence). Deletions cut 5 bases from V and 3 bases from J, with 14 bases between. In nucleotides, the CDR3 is TGTGCCAGCAGTCCCCTGGACAGCTTCTACGAGCAGTACTTC. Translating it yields CASSPLDSFYEQYF.

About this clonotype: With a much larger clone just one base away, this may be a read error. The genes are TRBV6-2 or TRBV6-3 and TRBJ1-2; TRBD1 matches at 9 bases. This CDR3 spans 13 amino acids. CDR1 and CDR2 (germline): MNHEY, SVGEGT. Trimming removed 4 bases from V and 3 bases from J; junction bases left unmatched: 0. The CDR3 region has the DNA TGTGCCAGCAGTTGGGACAGGGACTATGGCTACACCTTC. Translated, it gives CASSWDRDYGYTF.

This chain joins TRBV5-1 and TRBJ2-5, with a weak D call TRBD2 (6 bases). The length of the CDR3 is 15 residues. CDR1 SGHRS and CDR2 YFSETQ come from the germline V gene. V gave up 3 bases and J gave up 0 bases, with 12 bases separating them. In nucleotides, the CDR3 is TGCGCCAGCAGCTCGGGGACGGGGGACCAAGAGACCCAGTACTTC. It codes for CASSSGTGDQETQYF. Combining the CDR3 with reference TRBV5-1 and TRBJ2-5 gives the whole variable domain KAGVTQTPRYLIKTRGQQVTLSCSPISGHRSVSWYQQTPGQGLQFLFEYFSETQRNKGNFPGRFSGRQFSNSRSEMNVSTLELGDSALYLCASSSGTGDQETQYFGPGTRLLVL.

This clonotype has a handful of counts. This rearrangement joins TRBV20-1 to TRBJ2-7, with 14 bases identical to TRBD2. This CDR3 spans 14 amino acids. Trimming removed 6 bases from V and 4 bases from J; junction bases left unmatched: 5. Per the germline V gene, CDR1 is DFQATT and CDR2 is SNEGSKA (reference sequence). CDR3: CSALRTSGRYEQYF. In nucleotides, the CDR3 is TGCAGTGCGCTAAGGACTAGCGGGAGGTACGAGCAGTACTTC.

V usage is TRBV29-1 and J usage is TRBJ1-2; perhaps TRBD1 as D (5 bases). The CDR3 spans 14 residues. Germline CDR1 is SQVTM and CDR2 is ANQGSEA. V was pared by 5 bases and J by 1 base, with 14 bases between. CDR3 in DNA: TGCAGCGTTAGAAGACCCGACAGTAACTATGGCTACACCTTC. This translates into CSVRRPDSNYGYTF.

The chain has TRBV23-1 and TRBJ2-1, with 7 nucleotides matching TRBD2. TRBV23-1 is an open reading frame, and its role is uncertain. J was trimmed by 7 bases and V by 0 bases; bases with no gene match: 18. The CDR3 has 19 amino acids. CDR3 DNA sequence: TGCGCCAGCAGTCAATCGTGGGAGTTGAGCGGGGAGGCGGCGAATGAGCAGTTCTTC. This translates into CASSQSWELSGEAANEQFF.

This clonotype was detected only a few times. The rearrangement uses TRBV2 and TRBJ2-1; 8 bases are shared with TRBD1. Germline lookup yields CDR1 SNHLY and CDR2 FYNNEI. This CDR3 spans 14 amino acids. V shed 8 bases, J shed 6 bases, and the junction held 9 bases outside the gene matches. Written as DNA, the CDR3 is TGTGCCAGCGGCGGACAGGGACGTAGCAATGAGCAGTTCTTC. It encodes CASGGQGRSNEQFF.

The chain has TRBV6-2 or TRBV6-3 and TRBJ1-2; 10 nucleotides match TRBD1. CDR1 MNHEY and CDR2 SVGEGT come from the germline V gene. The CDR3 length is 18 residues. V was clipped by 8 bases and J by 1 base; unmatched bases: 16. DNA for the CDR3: TGTGCCAGCTCTGCAGGACCGGGACAGGGGTTCGATAACTATGGCTACACCTTC. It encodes CASSAGPGQGFDNYGYTF.

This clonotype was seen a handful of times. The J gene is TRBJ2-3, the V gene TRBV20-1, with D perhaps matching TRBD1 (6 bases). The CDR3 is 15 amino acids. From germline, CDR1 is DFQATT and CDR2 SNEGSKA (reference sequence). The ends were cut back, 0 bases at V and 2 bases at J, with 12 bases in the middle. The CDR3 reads CSARDNRVNTDTQYF. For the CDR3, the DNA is TGCAGTGCTAGAGATAACAGGGTGAACACAGATACGCAGTATTTT.

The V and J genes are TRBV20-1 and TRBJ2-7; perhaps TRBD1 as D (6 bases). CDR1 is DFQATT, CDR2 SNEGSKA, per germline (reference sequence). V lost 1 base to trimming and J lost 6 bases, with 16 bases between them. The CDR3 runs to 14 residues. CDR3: CSARAATGFAEQYF. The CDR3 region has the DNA TGCAGTGCTAGAGCGGCGACAGGTTTCGCCGAGCAGTACTTC.

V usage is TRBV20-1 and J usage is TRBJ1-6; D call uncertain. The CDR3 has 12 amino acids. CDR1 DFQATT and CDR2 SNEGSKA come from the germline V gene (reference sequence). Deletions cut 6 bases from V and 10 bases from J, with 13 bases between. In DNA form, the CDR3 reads TGCAGTGCAAAGGGCCCGGGGTCACCCCTCCACTTT. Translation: CSAKGPGSPLHF.

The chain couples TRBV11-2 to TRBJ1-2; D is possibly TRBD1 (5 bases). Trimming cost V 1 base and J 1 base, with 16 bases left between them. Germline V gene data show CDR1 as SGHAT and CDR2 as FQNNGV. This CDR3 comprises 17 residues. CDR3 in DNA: TGTGCCAGCAGCTTAGGAGGGTCGGGGCAAATTAACTATGGCTACACCTTC. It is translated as CASSLGGSGQINYGYTF.

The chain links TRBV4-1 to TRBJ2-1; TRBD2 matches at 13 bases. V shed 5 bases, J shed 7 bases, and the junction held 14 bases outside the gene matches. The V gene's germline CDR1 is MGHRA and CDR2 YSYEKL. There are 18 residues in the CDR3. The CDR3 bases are TGCGCCAGCAGCGCAGGGACAGGGGTGACTAGCGGGAGGAATGAGCAGTTCTTC. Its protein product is CASSAGTGVTSGRNEQFF.

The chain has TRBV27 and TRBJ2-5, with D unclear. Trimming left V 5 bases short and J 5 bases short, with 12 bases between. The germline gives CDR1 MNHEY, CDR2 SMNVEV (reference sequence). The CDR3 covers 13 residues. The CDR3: CASSKTPWETQYF. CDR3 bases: TGTGCCAGCAGTAAGACCCCCTGGGAGACCCAGTACTTC.

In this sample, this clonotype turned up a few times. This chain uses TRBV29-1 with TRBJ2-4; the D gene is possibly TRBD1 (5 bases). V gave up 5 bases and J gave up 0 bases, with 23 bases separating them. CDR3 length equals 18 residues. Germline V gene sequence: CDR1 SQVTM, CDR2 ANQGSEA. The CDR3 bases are TGCAGCGTTCGCCTTGTACCGGACATAGGTCTAGCCAAAAACATTCAGTACTTC. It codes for CSVRLVPDIGLAKNIQYF.

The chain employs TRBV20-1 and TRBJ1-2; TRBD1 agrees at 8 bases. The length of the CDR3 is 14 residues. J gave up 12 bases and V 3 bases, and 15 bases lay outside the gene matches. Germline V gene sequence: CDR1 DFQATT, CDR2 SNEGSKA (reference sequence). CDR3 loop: CSASDYGQGRGHTF. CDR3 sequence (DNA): TGCAGTGCTAGCGACTACGGACAGGGTAGAGGCCACACCTTC.

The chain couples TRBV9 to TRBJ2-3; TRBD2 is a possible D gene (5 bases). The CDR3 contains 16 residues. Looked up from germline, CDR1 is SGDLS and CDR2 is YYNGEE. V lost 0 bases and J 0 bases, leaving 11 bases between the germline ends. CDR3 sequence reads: CASSVGGRVSTDTQYF. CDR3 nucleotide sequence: TGTGCCAGCAGCGTAGGAGGGCGGGTAAGCACAGATACGCAGTATTTT.

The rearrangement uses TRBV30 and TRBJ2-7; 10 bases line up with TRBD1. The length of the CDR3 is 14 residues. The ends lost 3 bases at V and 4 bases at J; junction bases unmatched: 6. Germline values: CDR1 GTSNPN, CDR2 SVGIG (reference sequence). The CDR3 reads CAWRPGQGGYEQYF. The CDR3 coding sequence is TGTGCCTGGAGACCAGGACAGGGGGGATACGAGCAGTACTTC.